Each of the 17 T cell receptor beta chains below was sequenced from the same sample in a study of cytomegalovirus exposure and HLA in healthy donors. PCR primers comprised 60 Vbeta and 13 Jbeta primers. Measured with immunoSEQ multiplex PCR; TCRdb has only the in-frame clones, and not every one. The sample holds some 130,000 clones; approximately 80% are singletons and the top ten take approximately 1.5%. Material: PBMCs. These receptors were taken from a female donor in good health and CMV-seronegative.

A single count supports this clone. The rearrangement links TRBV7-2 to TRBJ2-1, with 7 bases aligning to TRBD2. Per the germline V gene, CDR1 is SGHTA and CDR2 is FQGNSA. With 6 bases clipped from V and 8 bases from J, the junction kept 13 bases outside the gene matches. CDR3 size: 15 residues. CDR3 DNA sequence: TGTGCCAGCAGTTATAGCGGGTTTAATGGGGATGAGCAGTTCTTC. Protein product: CASSYSGFNGDEQFF. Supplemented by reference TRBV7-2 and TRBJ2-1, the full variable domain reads GAGVSQSPSNKVTEKGKDVELRCDPISGHTALYWYRQSLGQGLEFLIYFQGNSAPDKSGLPSDRFSAERTGGSVSTLTIQRTQQEDSAVYLCASSYSGFNGDEQFFGPGTRLTVL.

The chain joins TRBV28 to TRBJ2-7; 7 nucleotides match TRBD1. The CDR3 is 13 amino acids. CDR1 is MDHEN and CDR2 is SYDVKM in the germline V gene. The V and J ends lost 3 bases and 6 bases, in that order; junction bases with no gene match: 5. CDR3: CASSFTGVPEQYF. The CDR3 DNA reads TGTGCCAGCAGTTTTACAGGGGTCCCCGAGCAGTACTTC.

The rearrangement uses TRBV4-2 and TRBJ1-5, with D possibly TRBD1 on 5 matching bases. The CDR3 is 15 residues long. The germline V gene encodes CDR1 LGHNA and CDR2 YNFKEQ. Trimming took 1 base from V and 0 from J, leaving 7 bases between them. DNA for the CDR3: TGTGCCAGCAGCCAAGGGGGGGATAGCAATCAGCCCCAGCATTTT. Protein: CASSQGGDSNQPQHF.

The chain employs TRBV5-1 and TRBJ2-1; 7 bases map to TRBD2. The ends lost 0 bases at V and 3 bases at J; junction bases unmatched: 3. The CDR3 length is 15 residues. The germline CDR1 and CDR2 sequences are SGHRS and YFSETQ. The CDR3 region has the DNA TGCGCCAGCAGCTTGGGCGGGAGTCTCTACAATGAGCAGTTCTTC. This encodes CASSLGGSLYNEQFF.

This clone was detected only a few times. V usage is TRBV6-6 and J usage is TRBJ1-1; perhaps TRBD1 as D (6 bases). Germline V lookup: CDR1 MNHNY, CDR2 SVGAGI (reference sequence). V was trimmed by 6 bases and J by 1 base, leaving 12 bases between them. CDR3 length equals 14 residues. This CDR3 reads CASRRGGANTEAFF. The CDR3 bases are TGTGCCAGCAGGAGGGGGGGGGCGAACACTGAAGCTTTCTTT.

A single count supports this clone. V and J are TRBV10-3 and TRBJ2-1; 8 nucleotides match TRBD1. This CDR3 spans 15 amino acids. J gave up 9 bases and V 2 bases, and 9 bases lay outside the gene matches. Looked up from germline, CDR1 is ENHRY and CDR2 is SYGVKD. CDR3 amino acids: CAISEVGTGLLEQFF. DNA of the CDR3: TGTGCCATCAGTGAGGTTGGGACAGGTTTGCTTGAGCAGTTCTTC.

CDR3 DNA: TGTGCCAGTAGTCCAGGGGCTCAGAACACCGGGGAGCTGTTTTTT. It specifies CASSPGAQNTGELFF. This rearrangement joins TRBV19 to TRBJ2-2; possible D gene TRBD1, 6 bases. The length of the CDR3 is 15 residues. CDR1 and CDR2 from the germline V gene are LNHDA and SQIVND (reference sequence). Trimming cost V 5 bases and J 1 base, with 11 bases left between them.

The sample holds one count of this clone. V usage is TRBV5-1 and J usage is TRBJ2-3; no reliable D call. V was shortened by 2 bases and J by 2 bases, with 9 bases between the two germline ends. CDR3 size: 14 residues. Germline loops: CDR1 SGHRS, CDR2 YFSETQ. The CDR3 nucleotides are TGCGCCAGCAGCTTCAGGCAGACCACAGATACGCAGTATTTT. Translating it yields CASSFRQTTDTQYF.

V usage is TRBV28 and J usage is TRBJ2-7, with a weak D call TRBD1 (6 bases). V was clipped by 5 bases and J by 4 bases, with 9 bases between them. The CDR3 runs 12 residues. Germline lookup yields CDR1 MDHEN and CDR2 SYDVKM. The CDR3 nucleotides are TGTGCCAGCAGTAGGGGGAAGTACGAGCAGTACTTC. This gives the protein CASSRGKYEQYF.

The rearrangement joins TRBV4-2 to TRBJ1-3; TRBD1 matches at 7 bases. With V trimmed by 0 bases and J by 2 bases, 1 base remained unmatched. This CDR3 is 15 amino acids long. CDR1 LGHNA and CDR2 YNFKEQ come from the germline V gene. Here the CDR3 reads CASSQDDRAGNTIYF. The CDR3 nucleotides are TGTGCCAGCAGCCAAGATGACAGGGCTGGAAACACCATATATTTT.

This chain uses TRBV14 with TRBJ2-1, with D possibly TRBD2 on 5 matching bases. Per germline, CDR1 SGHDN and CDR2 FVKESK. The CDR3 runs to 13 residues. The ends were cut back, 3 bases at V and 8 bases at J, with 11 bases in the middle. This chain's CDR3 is CASSQSLAHEQFF. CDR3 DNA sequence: TGTGCCAGCAGCCAGTCCCTAGCCCATGAGCAGTTCTTC.

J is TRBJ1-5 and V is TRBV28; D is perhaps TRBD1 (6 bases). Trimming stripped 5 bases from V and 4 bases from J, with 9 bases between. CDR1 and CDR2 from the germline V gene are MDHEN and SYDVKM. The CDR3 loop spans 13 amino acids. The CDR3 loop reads CASSVRGNQPQHF. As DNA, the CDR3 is TGTGCCAGCAGTGTCAGGGGTAATCAGCCCCAGCATTTT.

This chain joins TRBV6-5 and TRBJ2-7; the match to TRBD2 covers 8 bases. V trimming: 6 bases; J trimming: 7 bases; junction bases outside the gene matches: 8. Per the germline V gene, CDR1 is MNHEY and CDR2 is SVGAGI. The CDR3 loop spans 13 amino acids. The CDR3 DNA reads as TGTGCCAGCAGGCGGGGGGCCCTAGAGGAGCAGTACTTC. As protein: CASRRGALEEQYF.

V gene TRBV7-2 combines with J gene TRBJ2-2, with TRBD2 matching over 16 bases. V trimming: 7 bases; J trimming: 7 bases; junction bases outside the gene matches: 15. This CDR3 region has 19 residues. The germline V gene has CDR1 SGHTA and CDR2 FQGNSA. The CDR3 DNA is TGTGCCAGCAACCCTAGGAACGGGACTAGCGGGAGGGTTGGCGGGGAGCTGTTTTTT. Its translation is CASNPRNGTSGRVGGELFF.

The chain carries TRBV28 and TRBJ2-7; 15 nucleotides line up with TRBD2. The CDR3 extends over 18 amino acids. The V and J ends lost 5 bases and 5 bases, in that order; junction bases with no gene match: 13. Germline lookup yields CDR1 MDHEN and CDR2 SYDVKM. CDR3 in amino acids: CASSPPGLAGGSSNEQYF. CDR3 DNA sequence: TGTGCCAGCAGTCCCCCGGGACTAGCGGGAGGATCAAGCAACGAGCAGTACTTC.

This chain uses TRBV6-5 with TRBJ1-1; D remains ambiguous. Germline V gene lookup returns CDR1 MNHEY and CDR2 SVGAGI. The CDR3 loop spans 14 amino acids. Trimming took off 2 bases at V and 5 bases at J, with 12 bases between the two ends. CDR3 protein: CASSYGFEGTEAFF. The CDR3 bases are TGTGCCAGCAGTTACGGTTTTGAGGGTACTGAAGCTTTCTTT.

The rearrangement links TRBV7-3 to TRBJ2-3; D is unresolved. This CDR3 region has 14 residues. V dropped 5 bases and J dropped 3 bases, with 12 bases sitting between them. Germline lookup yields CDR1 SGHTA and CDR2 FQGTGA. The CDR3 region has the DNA TGTGCCAGCAGCCCTGGCCCCTGGACAGATACGCAGTATTTT. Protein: CASSPGPWTDTQYF.